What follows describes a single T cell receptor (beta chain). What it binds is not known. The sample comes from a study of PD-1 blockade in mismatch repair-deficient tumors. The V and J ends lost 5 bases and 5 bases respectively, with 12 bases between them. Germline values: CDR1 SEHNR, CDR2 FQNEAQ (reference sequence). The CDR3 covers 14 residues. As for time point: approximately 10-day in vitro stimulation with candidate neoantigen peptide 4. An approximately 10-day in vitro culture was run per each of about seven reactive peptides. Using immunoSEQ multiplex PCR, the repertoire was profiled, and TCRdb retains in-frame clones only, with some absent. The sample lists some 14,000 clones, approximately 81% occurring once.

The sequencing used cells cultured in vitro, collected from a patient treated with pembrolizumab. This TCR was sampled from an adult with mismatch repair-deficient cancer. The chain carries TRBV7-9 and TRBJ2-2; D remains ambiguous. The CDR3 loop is CASSLYASTGELFF. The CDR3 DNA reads TGTGCCAGCAGCCTATATGCCTCAACCGGGGAGCTGTTTTTT.